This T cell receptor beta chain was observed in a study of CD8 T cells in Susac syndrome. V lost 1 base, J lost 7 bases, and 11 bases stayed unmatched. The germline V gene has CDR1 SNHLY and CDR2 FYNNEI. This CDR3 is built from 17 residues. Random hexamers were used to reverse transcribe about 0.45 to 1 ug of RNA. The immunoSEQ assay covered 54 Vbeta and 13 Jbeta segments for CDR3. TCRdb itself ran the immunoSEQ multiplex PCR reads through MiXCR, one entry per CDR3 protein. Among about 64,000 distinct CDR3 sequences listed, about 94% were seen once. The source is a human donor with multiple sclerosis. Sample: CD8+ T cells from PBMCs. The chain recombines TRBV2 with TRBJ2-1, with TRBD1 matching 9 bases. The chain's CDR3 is CASSEGTGVYQGNEQFF. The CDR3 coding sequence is TGTGCCAGCAGTGAAGGGACAGGGGTTTATCAGGGAAATGAGCAGTTCTTC. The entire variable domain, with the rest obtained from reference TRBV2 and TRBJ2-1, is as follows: EPEVTQTPSHQVTQMGQEVILRCVPISNHLYFYWYRQILGQKVEFLVSFYNNEISEKSEIFDDQFSVERPDGSNFTLKIRSTKLEDSAMYFCASSEGTGVYQGNEQFFGPGTRLTVL.